The T cell receptor beta chain described here comes from a study of blood T cells in healthy people across ages. Study-level points and caveats: The unsorted PBMCs prevented any conclusive comparison of naive versus antigen-experienced cells.

On this clonotype itself: The antigen remains undetermined.

A second PCR of roughly 7 to 11 cycles used a sample-barcoded 5' primer and a J-beta primer mix. TCRdb re-derived calls from the 5' RACE reads in MiXCR, one entry per CDR3 protein. The sample contains fewer than 2,000,000 distinct CDR3 sequences, about 32% of which appear only once. With 6 bases clipped from V and 4 bases from J, the junction kept 18 bases outside the gene matches. The CDR3 runs to 19 residues. Sequencing used blood. The origin of this receptor is a woman aged 25 to 39 in good health. The chain uses TRBV12-3 or TRBV12-4 and TRBJ2-3; 11 bases line up with TRBD2. The CDR3 bases are TGTGCCAGCAGCCCGACGCTACTAGCGGGAGTAACTAGAGCAGATACGCAGTATTTT. Its protein is CASSPTLLAGVTRADTQYF.